Described below is a single TCR beta chain sequence and its context. Its antigen is currently unknown. This sample was included in a study of T cell responses to AZD1222 COVID-19 vaccine. Study summary: Second-dose groups at about 4 or about 12 weeks were pooled.

CDR3 length equals 11 residues. Germline V lookup: CDR1 SQVTM, CDR2 ANQGSEA. V lost 4 bases and J 4 bases, leaving 8 bases between the germline ends. Study observations and caveats: The peak T cell response came first, and repertoires were sampled only after it. Regions left unmutated in variants are reportedly the target of nearly half of spike-specific TCRs.

Generated by immunoSEQ multiplex PCR, the TCRdb table keeps only in-frame clones and is missing some. The repertoire holds roughly 120,000 clones, approximately 85% seen once, with 1.5% to 2% in the top ten. This specimen consisted of peripheral blood, obtained on day 0 of AZD1222 vaccination. The TCR comes from an adult in good health. J is TRBJ2-7 and V is TRBV29-1; weak D call: TRBD2 (5 bases). The CDR3 reads CSVGRGYEQYF. The CDR3 DNA sequence: TGCAGCGTTGGTCGGGGATACGAGCAGTACTTC.